This T cell receptor beta chain comes out of a study of beta chain features in type 1 diabetes. The whole isolated RNA underwent reverse transcription, so sequencing captured expressed TCRB transcripts. Assay: immunoSEQ multiplex PCR; the TCRdb copy retains only in-frame clones and omits some. This table has more than 100,000 clones, approximately 9% appearing once. On this clone itself: Antigen unknown.

Study results and limitations: The study found moderately but significantly shorter TCRB CDR3s in all four CD4+ subsets of Type 1 diabetes patients.

There are 12 residues in the CDR3. V was pared by 5 bases and J by 9 bases, with 11 bases between. Germline V gene sequence: CDR1 SGHNT, CDR2 YENEEA. This receptor was obtained from a man in his thirties or forties with type 1 diabetes. The chain joins TRBV11-3 to TRBJ2-1; D remains ambiguous. The sequenced sample was central memory CD4+ T cells from blood. The CDR3 is CASSPALGEQFF. CDR3 DNA sequence: TGTGCCAGCAGCCCCGCCCTCGGTGAGCAGTTCTTC.